One sample yielded the 11 T cell receptor beta chains listed below, sequenced in a study of T cells after yellow fever vaccination. TCRdb passed the 5' RACE reads through MiXCR, listing each CDR3 protein once. The table has approximately 170,000 distinct CDR3 sequences, around 10% seen once. The sample consisted of CD8+ T cells sorted from PBMCs, taken 15 days after the yellow fever booster vaccination. The receptor source for this set is a man younger than 30 who received the YFV17D yellow fever vaccine.

CDR3 protein: CASSVSGGAGETQYF. CDR3 DNA: TGTGCCAGCAGCGTTAGCGGGGGGGCCGGGGAGACCCAGTACTTC. The J gene is TRBJ2-5, the V gene TRBV12-3 or TRBV12-4; 11 bases map to TRBD2. CDR3 length: 15 amino acids. Trimming removed 6 bases from V and 5 bases from J; junction bases left unmatched: 8.

This clonotype was seen a handful of times. J is TRBJ1-1 and V is TRBV5-1; 7 bases align to TRBD1. V was clipped by 3 bases and J by 3 bases; unmatched bases: 2. The CDR3 contains 13 residues. Germline-derived CDR1 and CDR2 are SGHRS and YFSETQ. CDR3 region: CASSWDSYTEAFF. As DNA, the CDR3 is TGCGCCAGCAGCTGGGACAGTTACACTGAAGCTTTCTTT.

The sample holds a few counts of this clonotype. The V call is TRBV5-5, the J call TRBJ1-5, with D unclear. This CDR3 contains 16 residues. Between the trimmed V and J ends, which lost 2 bases and 3 bases, there was a span of 15 bases. Germline CDR1 SGHKS, CDR2 YYEKEE (reference sequence). DNA for the CDR3: TGTGCCAGCAGCTTAGGAACTCCCATCTTCAATCAGCCCCAGCATTTT. This encodes CASSLGTPIFNQPQHF.

The V and J genes are TRBV29-1 and TRBJ2-2; no clear D. Trimming left V 4 bases short and J 5 bases short, with 11 bases between. Germline V gene lookup returns CDR1 SQVTM and CDR2 ANQGSEA. This CDR3 is 13 amino acids long. The CDR3 sequence is CSVASVRTGELFF. The DNA for the CDR3 is TGCAGCGTTGCGAGTGTAAGAACCGGGGAGCTGTTTTTT.

The sample holds many counts of this clonotype. The chain is built from TRBV9 and TRBJ2-6; D is possibly TRBD1 (5 bases). This CDR3 region has 18 residues. Germline V gene sequence: CDR1 SGDLS, CDR2 YYNGEE. V gave up 4 bases and J gave up 0 bases, with 17 bases separating them. The CDR3 coding sequence is TGTGCCAGCAGCCCGCGCCTAGACAGTCCCTCTGGGGCCAACGTCCTGACTTTC. Amino acids: CASSPRLDSPSGANVLTF.

The gene calls are TRBV5-1 and TRBJ2-1; TRBD1 matches at 9 bases. V lost 3 bases, J lost 1 base, and 2 bases stayed unmatched. The CDR3 is made up of 15 amino acids. Germline V gives CDR1 SGHRS, CDR2 YFSETQ. CDR3 bases: TGCGCCAGCAGCTCGGGACAGGGTTCCTACAATGAGCAGTTCTTC. It is translated as CASSSGQGSYNEQFF.

The chain is built from TRBV7-6 and TRBJ2-7; 13 nucleotides align to TRBD2. Trimming took 4 bases from V and 7 from J; bases not matched to a gene: 1. This CDR3 is 13 amino acids long. Germline CDR1 is SGHVS and CDR2 is FNYEAQ. Here the CDR3 DNA reads TGTGCCAGCAGCTCGGGACTAGCGGGGGAGCAGTACTTC. Its translation is CASSSGLAGEQYF.

This clonotype was recorded a few times. The chain couples TRBV11-2 to TRBJ2-5; perhaps TRBD1 as D (5 bases). The CDR3 contains 15 residues. The germline V gene encodes CDR1 SGHAT and CDR2 FQNNGV. The V and J ends lost 1 base and 5 bases respectively, with 14 bases between them. This chain's CDR3 is CASSLVAGIWETQYF. The CDR3 DNA is TGTGCCAGCAGCTTAGTGGCAGGGATATGGGAGACCCAGTACTTC.

This clonotype appeared a few times. The V call is TRBV7-8, the J call TRBJ2-3; tentatively, D is TRBD2 (7 bases). Germline CDR1 reads SGHVS; CDR2 reads FQNEAQ. Trimming left V 5 bases short and J 8 bases short, with 20 bases between. This CDR3 has 15 amino acids. Written as DNA, the CDR3 is TGTGCCAGCAGCCCCTGGGAGGGGGGGCAGGGTACGCAGTATTTT. As protein: CASSPWEGGQGTQYF.

This clonotype was seen more than once but under ten times. J is TRBJ2-1 and V is TRBV20-1; 9 bases line up with TRBD1. The CDR3 totals 14 residues. The V and J ends lost 6 bases and 3 bases, in that order; junction bases with no gene match: 6. Germline assignment: CDR1 DFQATT and CDR2 SNEGSKA (reference sequence). As DNA, the CDR3 is TGCAGTGCGACACCGGGACAGGGCTACAATGAGCAGTTCTTC. Its translation is CSATPGQGYNEQFF.

This clonotype showed up just a few times. As DNA, the CDR3 is TGTGCCAGCACCACAGGGGAGTCCTATGGCTACACCTTC. Its translation: CASTTGESYGYTF. The V gene is TRBV7-9, the J gene TRBJ1-2, with 7 nucleotides matching TRBD1. CDR1 and CDR2 (germline): SEHNR, FQNEAQ (reference sequence). The CDR3 loop spans 13 amino acids. The J segment lost 4 bases and the V segment lost 7 bases, leaving 6 bases of the junction unmatched.